This T cell receptor (beta chain) was profiled in a study of sequential checkpoint blockade in melanoma. Produced via immunoSEQ multiplex PCR; TCRdb's table is partial and in-frame only. The table has roughly 4,000 clones, over 40% seen once. Treatment specified: randomized to nivolumab then ipilimumab (arm A) or the reverse (arm B). The length of the CDR3 is 14 residues. The ends lost 8 bases at V and 0 bases at J; junction bases unmatched: 3. The germline V gene encodes CDR1 ENHRY and CDR2 SYGVKD. The TCR was taken from a human donor with melanoma. The chain joins TRBV10-3 to TRBJ1-5; 8 nucleotides match TRBD1. The source was CD8+ T cells sorted from blood (inferred from file names), collected from a patient given nivolumab and ipilimumab in sequence. The CDR3 loop is CAIGTGDSNQPQHF. As DNA, the CDR3 is TGTGCCATCGGGACAGGAGATAGCAATCAGCCCCAGCATTTT.